This T cell receptor (beta chain) was documented in a study of blood T cell repertoires in COVID-19. The CDR3 totals 14 residues. V lost 6 bases and J lost 4, with 12 bases in between. The V gene's germline CDR1 is MNHNY and CDR2 SVGAGI (reference sequence). This clone has a single count. Measured with immunoSEQ multiplex PCR; TCRdb has only the in-frame clones, and not every one. This sample yields about 50,000 clones, of which roughly 90% are seen a single time; under 2.5% belongs to the top ten. This TCR derives from a human donor in a cohort sampled during active COVID-19. The gene calls are TRBV6-6 and TRBJ1-4, with D maybe TRBD1 (5 bases). Sequencing was done on a sample of peripheral blood. The CDR3 here is CASRRQGDNEKLFF. CDR3 nucleotide sequence: TGTGCCAGCAGGCGGCAGGGCGATAATGAAAAACTGTTTTTT.